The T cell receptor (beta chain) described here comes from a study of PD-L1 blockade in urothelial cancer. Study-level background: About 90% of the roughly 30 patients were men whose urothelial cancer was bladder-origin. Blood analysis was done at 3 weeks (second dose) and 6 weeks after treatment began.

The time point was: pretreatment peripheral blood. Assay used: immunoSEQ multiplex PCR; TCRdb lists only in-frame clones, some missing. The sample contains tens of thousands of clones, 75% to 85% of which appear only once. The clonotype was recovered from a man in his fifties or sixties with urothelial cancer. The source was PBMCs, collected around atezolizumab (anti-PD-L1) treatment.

CDR3 region: CASSRSSGGDSYEQYF. CDR3 nucleotides: TGTGCCAGCAGCCGCTCTTCAGGGGGTGATTCCTACGAGCAGTACTTC. The V gene is TRBV7-8, the J gene TRBJ2-7; 7 positions match TRBD1. The J segment lost 1 base and the V segment lost 5 bases, leaving 11 bases of the junction unmatched. The CDR3 has 16 amino acids. Germline CDR1 reads SGHVS; CDR2 reads FQNEAQ.